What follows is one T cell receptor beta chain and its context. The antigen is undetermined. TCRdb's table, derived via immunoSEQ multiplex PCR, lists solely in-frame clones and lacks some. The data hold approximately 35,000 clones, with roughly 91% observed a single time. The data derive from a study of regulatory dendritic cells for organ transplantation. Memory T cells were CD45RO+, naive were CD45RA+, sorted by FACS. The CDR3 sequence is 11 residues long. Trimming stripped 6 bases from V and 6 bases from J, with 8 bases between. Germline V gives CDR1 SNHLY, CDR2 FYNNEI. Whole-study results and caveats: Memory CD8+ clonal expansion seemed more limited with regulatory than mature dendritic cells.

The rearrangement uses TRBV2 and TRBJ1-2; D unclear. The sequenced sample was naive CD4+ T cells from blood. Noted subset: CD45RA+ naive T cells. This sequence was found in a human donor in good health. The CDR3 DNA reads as TGTGCCAGCAGGGAATACCATGGCTACACCTTC. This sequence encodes CASREYHGYTF.